This T cell receptor beta chain came from a study of cytomegalovirus exposure and HLA in healthy donors. In regard to this clone: Its antigen remains unidentified.

Overall study results and limits: Sequencing likely generated an artifact that appeared as a cluster of highly shared sequence variants. For TCR beta chains, V- and J-gene trimming was later linked to a missense DCLRE1C variant. Reports credit the classifier with highly specific, highly sensitive diagnosis of cytomegalovirus status. Rates of TCR association differed by HLA locus in a later analysis, with DRB1 highest and HLA-C lowest.

This CDR3 is 18 amino acids long. Losses at the gene ends were 0 bases for V and 4 bases for J; bases not matched to a gene: 14. CDR1 is LGHNA, CDR2 YSLEER, per germline. The PCR employed 60 Vbeta primers together with 13 Jbeta primers. Here immunoSEQ multiplex PCR was the method, and the copy in TCRdb shows in-frame clones only, minus some. The sample totals tens of thousands of clones. The source material was PBMCs. The rearrangement links TRBV4-3 to TRBJ1-1, with 7 bases lining up with TRBD1. The TCR was taken from a woman aged 50 to 65 in good health and CMV-seropositive. CDR3 DNA: TGCGCCAGCAGCCAAGAAAGATATGTGGGGCAGGGGGTCACTGAAGCTTTCTTT. It translates to CASSQERYVGQGVTEAFF.